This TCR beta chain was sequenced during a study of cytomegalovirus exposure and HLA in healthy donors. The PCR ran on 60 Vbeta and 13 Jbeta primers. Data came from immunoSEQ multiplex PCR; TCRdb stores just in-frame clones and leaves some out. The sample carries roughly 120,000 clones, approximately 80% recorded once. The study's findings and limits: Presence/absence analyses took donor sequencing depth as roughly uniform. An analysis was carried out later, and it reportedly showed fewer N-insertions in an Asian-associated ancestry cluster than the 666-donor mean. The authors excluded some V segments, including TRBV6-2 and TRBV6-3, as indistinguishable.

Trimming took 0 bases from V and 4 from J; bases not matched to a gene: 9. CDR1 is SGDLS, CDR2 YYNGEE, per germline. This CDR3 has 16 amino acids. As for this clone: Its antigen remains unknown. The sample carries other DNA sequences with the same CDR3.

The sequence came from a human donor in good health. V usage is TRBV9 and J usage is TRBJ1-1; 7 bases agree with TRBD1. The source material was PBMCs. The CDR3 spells CASSVGGRQGGTEAFF. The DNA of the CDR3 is TGTGCCAGCAGCGTAGGGGGTCGGCAGGGGGGCACTGAAGCTTTCTTT.